This passage covers 18 T cell receptor beta chains from one sample sequenced in a study of T cell responses to AZD1222 COVID-19 vaccine. Method: immunoSEQ multiplex PCR; TCRdb's copy keeps in-frame clones and lacks some. Of roughly 100,000 clones detected, 80% to 95% appear once; the ten largest clones hold 4.5% to 5.5%. The sample consisted of peripheral blood, taken on day 0 of AZD1222 vaccination. These receptors came from an adult in good health.

The chain is built from TRBV5-6 and TRBJ1-3; D is possibly TRBD1 (6 bases). The CDR3 is 14 amino acids. Germline-derived CDR1 and CDR2 are SGHDT and YYEEEE. The ends were cut back, 4 bases at V and 5 bases at J, with 13 bases in the middle. CDR3 loop: CASSPWGARNTIYF. DNA for the CDR3: TGTGCCAGCAGCCCCTGGGGGGCCCGAAACACCATATATTTT.

The rearrangement links TRBV7-9 to TRBJ1-5; tentative D call: TRBD1 (5 bases). V was trimmed by 1 base and J by 4 bases, leaving 14 bases between them. Germline-derived CDR1 and CDR2 are SEHNR and FQNEAQ (reference sequence). The CDR3 totals 16 residues. DNA of the CDR3: TGTGCCAGCAGCTTAGGGGGCCGGTATGGGAATCAGCCCCAGCATTTT. Its translation is CASSLGGRYGNQPQHF.

The chain carries TRBV9 and TRBJ1-4; 9 positions agree with TRBD1. This CDR3 spans 15 amino acids. V was clipped by 5 bases and J by 5 bases; unmatched bases: 7. The germline V gene encodes CDR1 SGDLS and CDR2 YYNGEE. CDR3 region: CASSRTGTGNEKLFF. The CDR3, as DNA: TGTGCCAGCAGTAGAACCGGGACAGGGAATGAAAAACTGTTTTTT. Together with reference TRBV9 and TRBJ1-4, the CDR3 gives the full variable domain: DSGVTQTPKHLITATGQRVTLRCSPRSGDLSVYWYQQSLDQGLQFLIQYYNGEERAKGNILERFSAQQFPDLHSELNLSSLELGDSALYFCASSRTGTGNEKLFFGSGTQLSVL.

Concerning this clone: The same CDR3 can be traced to other DNA sequences in this sample. The chain joins TRBV18 to TRBJ2-2; 9 bases line up with TRBD1. CDR3 length: 16 amino acids. The germline gives CDR1 KGHSH, CDR2 LQKENI. The V segment lost 0 bases and the J segment 1 base; nucleotides outside the gene matches: 0. The chain's CDR3 is CASSPPTGGNTGELFF. CDR3 coding DNA: TGTGCCAGCTCACCACCGACAGGGGGGAACACCGGGGAGCTGTTTTTT.

V is TRBV30 and J is TRBJ1-5, with TRBD1 identical over 9 bases. CDR3 length: 15 residues. V lost 2 bases, J lost 5 bases, and 7 bases stayed unmatched. Germline assignment: CDR1 GTSNPN and CDR2 SVGIG (reference sequence). CDR3 loop: CAWSQGQGGDQPQHF. The CDR3, as DNA: TGTGCCTGGAGTCAGGGACAGGGTGGGGATCAGCCCCAGCATTTT.

This clone showed up just once. The CDR3 sequence: CASSQGVGGANEQFF. The CDR3 coding sequence is TGTGCCAGCAGCCAAGGCGTTGGGGGGGCCAATGAGCAGTTCTTC. This chain connects TRBV3-1 (or the pseudogene TRBV3-2) to TRBJ2-1, with D tentatively TRBD2 (7 bases). Germline V lookup: CDR1 LGHDT, CDR2 YNNKEL (reference sequence). The CDR3 has 15 residues. V was trimmed by 1 base and J by 6 bases, leaving 13 bases between them.

The chain recombines TRBV4-2 with TRBJ1-3; D call uncertain. CDR3 length equals 14 residues. Trimming removed 8 bases from V and 4 bases from J, with 15 bases in between. Per germline, CDR1 LGHNA and CDR2 YNFKEQ. CDR3 residues: CASAARPPGNTIYF. CDR3 nucleotides: TGTGCCAGCGCTGCACGGCCGCCCGGAAACACCATATATTTT.

The chain links TRBV14 to TRBJ2-7; 8 bases are a match to TRBD1. CDR3 length: 15 residues. V lost 4 bases, J lost 0 bases, and 5 bases stayed unmatched. Looked up from germline, CDR1 is SGHDN and CDR2 is FVKESK. DNA for the CDR3: TGTGCCAGCAGCCCGAGACAGGGGATCTCCTACGAGCAGTACTTC. Translated: CASSPRQGISYEQYF.

The V gene is TRBV19, the J gene TRBJ1-2; TRBD1 agrees at 7 bases. Germline V gives CDR1 LNHDA, CDR2 SQIVND (reference sequence). This CDR3 has 15 residues. V shed 6 bases, J shed 3 bases, and the junction held 10 bases outside the gene matches. The CDR3 spells CASRGTVRGDYGYTF. The CDR3 nucleotides read TGTGCCAGTAGGGGGACAGTCCGAGGGGACTATGGCTACACCTTC.

The CDR3 is CASTTVGETQYF. CDR3 DNA sequence: TGTGCCAGCACTACGGTCGGGGAGACCCAGTACTTC. The J gene is TRBJ2-5, the V gene TRBV6-5; D unresolved. Looked up from germline, CDR1 is MNHEY and CDR2 is SVGAGI. V was shortened by 7 bases and J by 5 bases, with 11 bases between the two germline ends. The CDR3 has 12 residues.

The genes are TRBV18 and TRBJ1-2; 8 nucleotides line up with TRBD1. This CDR3 is 14 amino acids long. Germline assignment: CDR1 KGHSH and CDR2 LQKENI. The J segment lost 8 bases and the V segment lost 2 bases, leaving 7 bases of the junction unmatched. DNA of the CDR3: TGTGCCAGCTCACCAGACAGGGGAGGTCGGGGCTACACCTTC. Protein product: CASSPDRGGRGYTF.

CDR3 sequence (DNA): TGTGCCAGTAGTATCGCCGAGTGGGGCTCCTACGAGCAGTACTTC. Translating gives CASSIAEWGSYEQYF. The chain recombines TRBV19 with TRBJ2-7; D remains unclear. Deletions cut 3 bases from V and 0 bases from J, with 12 bases between. The CDR3 runs to 15 residues. Germline CDR1 reads LNHDA; CDR2 reads SQIVND (reference sequence).

This rearrangement joins TRBV30 to TRBJ1-2; D not resolved. CDR3 length: 12 amino acids. Germline CDR1 is GTSNPN and CDR2 is SVGIG (reference sequence). Between the trimmed V and J ends, which lost 0 bases and 8 bases, there was a span of 10 bases. CDR3 in DNA: TGTGCCTGGAGTGTCGTGGTAGGAGGCTACACCTTC. As protein: CAWSVVVGGYTF.

The chain couples TRBV28 to TRBJ2-7; 8 bases are a match to TRBD2. J lost 6 bases, V lost 8 bases, and 21 bases had no gene match. This CDR3 region has 17 residues. CDR1 is MDHEN, CDR2 SYDVKM, per germline. This CDR3 is CASQPAVSRGDTGEQYF. CDR3 sequence (DNA): TGTGCCAGCCAACCCGCCGTCTCGCGGGGGGACACGGGCGAGCAGTACTTC.

As DNA, the CDR3 is TGCGCCAGCAGCTCCCACAGAGGGATGAACACTGAAGCTTTCTTT. Amino acids: CASSSHRGMNTEAFF. The chain recombines TRBV5-1 with TRBJ1-1; no clear D gene. CDR1 SGHRS and CDR2 YFSETQ come from the germline V gene. V dropped 3 bases and J dropped 0 bases, with 12 bases sitting between them. The CDR3 sequence is 15 residues long.

The chain is built from TRBV6-2 or TRBV6-3 and TRBJ2-7; D not certain. CDR3 length equals 15 residues. Trimming removed 2 bases from V and 0 bases from J, with 11 bases in between. CDR1 and CDR2 from the germline V gene are MNHEY and SVGEGT. This CDR3 reads CASSYRVSHSYEQYF. CDR3 in DNA: TGTGCCAGCAGTTACAGGGTCTCCCACTCCTACGAGCAGTACTTC.

This chain uses TRBV19 with TRBJ1-5; TRBD1 matches 8 bases. CDR3 length: 13 amino acids. Trimming cost V 4 bases and J 4 bases; bases outside gene matches: 0. The germline V gene encodes CDR1 LNHDA and CDR2 SQIVND (reference sequence). The CDR3 nucleotides are TGTGCCAGTAGTAGACAGGGGAATCAGCCCCAGCATTTT. Translation gives CASSRQGNQPQHF.

The V gene is TRBV2, the J gene TRBJ1-5, with 7 bases fitting TRBD1. Trimming took 6 bases from V and 5 from J; bases not matched to a gene: 7. The CDR3 runs to 14 residues. Germline V gene lookup returns CDR1 SNHLY and CDR2 FYNNEI. In nucleotides, the CDR3 is TGTGCCAGCAGCCGGGACAGTGGATATCAGCCCCAGCATTTT. It translates to CASSRDSGYQPQHF.